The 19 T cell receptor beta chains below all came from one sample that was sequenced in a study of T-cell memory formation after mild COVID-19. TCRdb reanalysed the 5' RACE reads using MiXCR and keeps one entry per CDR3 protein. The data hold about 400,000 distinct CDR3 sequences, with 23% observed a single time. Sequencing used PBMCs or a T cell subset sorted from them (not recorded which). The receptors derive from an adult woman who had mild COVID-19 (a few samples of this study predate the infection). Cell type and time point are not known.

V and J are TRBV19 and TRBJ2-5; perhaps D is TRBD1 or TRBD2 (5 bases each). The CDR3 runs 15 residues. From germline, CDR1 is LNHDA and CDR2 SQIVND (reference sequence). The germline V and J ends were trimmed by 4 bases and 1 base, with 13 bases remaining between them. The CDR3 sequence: CASSTQGRAQETQYF. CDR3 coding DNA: TGTGCCAGTAGTACCCAGGGACGCGCCCAAGAGACCCAGTACTTC.

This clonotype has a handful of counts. The CDR3 here is CAISGGGYTDTQYF. The CDR3 bases are TGTGCCATCAGTGGGGGCGGCTACACAGATACGCAGTATTTT. V is TRBV10-3 and J is TRBJ2-3; D may be TRBD1 (5 bases). V lost 4 bases and J lost 2, with 10 bases in between. Germline loops: CDR1 ENHRY, CDR2 SYGVKD. The CDR3 totals 14 residues.

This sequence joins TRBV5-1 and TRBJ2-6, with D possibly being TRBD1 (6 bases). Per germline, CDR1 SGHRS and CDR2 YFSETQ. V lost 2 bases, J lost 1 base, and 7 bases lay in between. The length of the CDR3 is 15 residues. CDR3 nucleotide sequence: TGCGCCAGCAGCTTAGGACAGTCTGGGGCCAACGTCCTGACTTTC. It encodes CASSLGQSGANVLTF.

CDR3 loop: CASSPRQGRGYGYTF. CDR3 DNA sequence: TGTGCCAGCAGTCCCCGACAGGGAAGAGGGTATGGCTACACCTTC. The V and J genes are TRBV6-6 and TRBJ1-2, with 7 bases that match TRBD1. The CDR3 runs to 15 residues. Germline CDR1 reads MNHNY; CDR2 reads SVGAGI (reference sequence). V was pared by 5 bases and J by 5 bases, with 11 bases of the junction left unmatched.

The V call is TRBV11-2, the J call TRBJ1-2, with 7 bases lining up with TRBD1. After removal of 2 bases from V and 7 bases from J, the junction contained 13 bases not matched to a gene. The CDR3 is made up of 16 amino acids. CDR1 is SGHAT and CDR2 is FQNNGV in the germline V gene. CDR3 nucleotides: TGTGCCAGCAGCTTAAGTGGTACAGGGGTTGGATCTGGCTACACCTTC. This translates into CASSLSGTGVGSGYTF.

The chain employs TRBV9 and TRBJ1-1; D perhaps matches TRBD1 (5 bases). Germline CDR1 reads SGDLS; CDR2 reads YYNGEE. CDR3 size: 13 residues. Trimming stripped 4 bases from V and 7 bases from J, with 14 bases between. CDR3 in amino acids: CASSTQGLGEAFF. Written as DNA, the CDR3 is TGTGCCAGCAGCACCCAGGGATTGGGTGAAGCTTTCTTT.

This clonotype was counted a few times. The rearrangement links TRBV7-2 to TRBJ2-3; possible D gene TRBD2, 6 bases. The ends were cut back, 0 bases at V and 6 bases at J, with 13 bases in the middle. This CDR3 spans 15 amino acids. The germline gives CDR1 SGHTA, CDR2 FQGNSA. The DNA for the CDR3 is TGTGCCAGCAGCTTAGCGCGGGGTGGGGGGGATACGCAGTATTTT. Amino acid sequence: CASSLARGGGDTQYF.

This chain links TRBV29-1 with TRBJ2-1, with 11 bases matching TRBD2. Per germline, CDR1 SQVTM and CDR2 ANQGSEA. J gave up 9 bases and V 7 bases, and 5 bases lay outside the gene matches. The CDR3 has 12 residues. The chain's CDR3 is CSALAGGGEQFF. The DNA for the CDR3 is TGCAGCGCCCTAGCGGGAGGTGGTGAGCAGTTCTTC.

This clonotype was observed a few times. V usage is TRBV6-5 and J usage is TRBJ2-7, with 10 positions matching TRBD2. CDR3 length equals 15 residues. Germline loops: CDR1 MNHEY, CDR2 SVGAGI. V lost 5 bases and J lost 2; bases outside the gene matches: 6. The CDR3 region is CASSGLADGPYEQYF. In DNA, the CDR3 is TGTGCCAGCAGTGGACTAGCGGACGGTCCCTACGAGCAGTACTTC.

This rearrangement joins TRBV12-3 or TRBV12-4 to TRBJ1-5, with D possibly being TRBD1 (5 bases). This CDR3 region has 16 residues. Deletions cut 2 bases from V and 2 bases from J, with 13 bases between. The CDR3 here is CASSLSRVAGNQPQHF. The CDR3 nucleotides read TGTGCCAGCAGTTTATCCAGGGTAGCGGGCAATCAGCCCCAGCATTTT.

CDR3 amino acids: CASSSQGANEQYF. CDR3 coding DNA: TGTGCCAGCAGCTCACAGGGAGCCAACGAGCAGTACTTC. The V and J genes are TRBV11-2 and TRBJ2-7; perhaps TRBD1 as D (6 bases). Germline assignment: CDR1 SGHAT and CDR2 FQNNGV. V gave up 4 bases and J gave up 5 bases, with 12 bases separating them. CDR3 length: 13 residues.

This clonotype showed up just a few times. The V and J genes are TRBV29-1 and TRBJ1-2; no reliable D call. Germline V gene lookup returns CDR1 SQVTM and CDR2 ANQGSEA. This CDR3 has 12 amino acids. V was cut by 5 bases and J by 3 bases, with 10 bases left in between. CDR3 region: CSVLFSDYGYTF. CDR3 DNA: TGCAGCGTTCTATTCAGTGACTATGGCTACACCTTC.

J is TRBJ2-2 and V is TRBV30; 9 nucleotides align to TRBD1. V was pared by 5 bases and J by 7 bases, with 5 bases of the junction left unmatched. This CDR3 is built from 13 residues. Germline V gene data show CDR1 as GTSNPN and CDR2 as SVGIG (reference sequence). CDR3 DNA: TGTGCCTGGTCCGGGACAGGGATCGGGGAGCTGTTTTTT. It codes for CAWSGTGIGELFF.

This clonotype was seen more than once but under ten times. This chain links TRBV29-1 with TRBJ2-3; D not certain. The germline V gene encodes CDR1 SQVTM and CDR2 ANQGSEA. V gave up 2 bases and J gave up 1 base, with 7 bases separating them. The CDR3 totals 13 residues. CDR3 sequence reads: CSVESQGTDTQYF. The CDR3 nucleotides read TGCAGCGTTGAATCTCAGGGCACAGATACGCAGTATTTT.

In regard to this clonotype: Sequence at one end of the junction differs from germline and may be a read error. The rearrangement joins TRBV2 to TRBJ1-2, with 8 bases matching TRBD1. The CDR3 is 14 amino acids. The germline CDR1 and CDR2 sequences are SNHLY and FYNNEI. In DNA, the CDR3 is TGTGCCAGCAGTCCAGACAGGGGAGGGGATGGCTACACCTTT. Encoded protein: CASSPDRGGDGYTF.

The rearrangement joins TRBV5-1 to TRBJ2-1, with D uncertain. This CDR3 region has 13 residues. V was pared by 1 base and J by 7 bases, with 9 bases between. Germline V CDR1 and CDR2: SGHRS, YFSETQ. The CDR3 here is CASSLPLVNEQFF. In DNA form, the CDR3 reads TGCGCCAGCAGCTTGCCCCTAGTGAATGAGCAGTTCTTC. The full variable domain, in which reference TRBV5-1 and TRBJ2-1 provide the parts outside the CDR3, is KAGVTQTPRYLIKTRGQQVTLSCSPISGHRSVSWYQQTPGQGLQFLFEYFSETQRNKGNFPGRFSGRQFSNSRSEMNVSTLELGDSALYLCASSLPLVNEQFFGPGTRLTVL.

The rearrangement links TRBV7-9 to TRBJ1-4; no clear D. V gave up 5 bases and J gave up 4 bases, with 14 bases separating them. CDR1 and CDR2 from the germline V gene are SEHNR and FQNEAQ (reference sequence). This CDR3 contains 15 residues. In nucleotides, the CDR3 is TGTGCCAGCAGCACCCAGGACGGAAATAATGAAAAACTGTTTTTT. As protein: CASSTQDGNNEKLFF.

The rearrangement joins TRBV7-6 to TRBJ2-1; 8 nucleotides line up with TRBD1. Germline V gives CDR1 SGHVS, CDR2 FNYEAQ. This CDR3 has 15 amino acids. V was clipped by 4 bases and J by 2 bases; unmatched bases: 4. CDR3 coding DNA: TGTGCCAGCAGCTATACGACAGGGGCCTACAATGAGCAGTTCTTC. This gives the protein CASSYTTGAYNEQFF.

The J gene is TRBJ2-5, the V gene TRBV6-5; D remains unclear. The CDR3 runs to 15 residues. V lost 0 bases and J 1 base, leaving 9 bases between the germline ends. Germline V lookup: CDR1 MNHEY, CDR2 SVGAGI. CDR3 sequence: CASSYSWTPQETQYF. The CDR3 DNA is TGTGCCAGCAGTTACTCCTGGACCCCCCAAGAGACCCAGTACTTC.